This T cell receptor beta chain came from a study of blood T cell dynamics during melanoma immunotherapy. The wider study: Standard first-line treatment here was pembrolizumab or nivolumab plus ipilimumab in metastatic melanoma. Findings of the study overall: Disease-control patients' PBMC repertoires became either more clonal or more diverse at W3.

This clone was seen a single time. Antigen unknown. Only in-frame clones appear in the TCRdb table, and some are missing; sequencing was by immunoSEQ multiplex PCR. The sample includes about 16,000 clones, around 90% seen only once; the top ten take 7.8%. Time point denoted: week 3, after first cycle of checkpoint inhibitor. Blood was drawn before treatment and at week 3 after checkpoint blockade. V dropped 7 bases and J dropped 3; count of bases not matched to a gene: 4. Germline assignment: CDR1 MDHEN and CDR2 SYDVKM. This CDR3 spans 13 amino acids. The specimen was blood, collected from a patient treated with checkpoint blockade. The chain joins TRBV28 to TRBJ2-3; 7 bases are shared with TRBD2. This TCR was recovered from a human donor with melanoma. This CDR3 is CASNVGGTDTQYF. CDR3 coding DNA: TGTGCCAGCAACGTCGGGGGGACAGATACGCAGTATTTT.